This T cell receptor beta chain stems from a study of blood T cell repertoires in COVID-19. Study as a whole: The study drew acute and convalescent COVID-19 samples from the United States, Italy and Spain. T cells, B-cell-depleted T cells, or PBMCs supplied cDNA or gDNA.

The CDR3 has 11 amino acids. From germline, CDR1 is SEHNR and CDR2 FQNEAQ (reference sequence). V was cut by 6 bases and J by 7 bases, with 9 bases left in between. In the authors' workflow: The authors estimated nucleated cell counts from reference gene primer amplification. Measured with immunoSEQ multiplex PCR; TCRdb has only the in-frame clones, and not every one. For V, J and clone size, that table is used; D and trimming come from the DNA. The sample comprises 190,000 or so clones, around 88% of which are singletons, and roughly 2.8% rests with the top ten. This chain joins TRBV7-9 and TRBJ2-5, with D perhaps TRBD2 (5 bases). The sequencing input was peripheral blood. The TCR originated in a man aged 45 to 65 with active or convalescent COVID-19. CDR3 nucleotides: TGTGCCAGCAGTCAACTAGTGACCCAGTACTTC. It specifies CASSQLVTQYF.